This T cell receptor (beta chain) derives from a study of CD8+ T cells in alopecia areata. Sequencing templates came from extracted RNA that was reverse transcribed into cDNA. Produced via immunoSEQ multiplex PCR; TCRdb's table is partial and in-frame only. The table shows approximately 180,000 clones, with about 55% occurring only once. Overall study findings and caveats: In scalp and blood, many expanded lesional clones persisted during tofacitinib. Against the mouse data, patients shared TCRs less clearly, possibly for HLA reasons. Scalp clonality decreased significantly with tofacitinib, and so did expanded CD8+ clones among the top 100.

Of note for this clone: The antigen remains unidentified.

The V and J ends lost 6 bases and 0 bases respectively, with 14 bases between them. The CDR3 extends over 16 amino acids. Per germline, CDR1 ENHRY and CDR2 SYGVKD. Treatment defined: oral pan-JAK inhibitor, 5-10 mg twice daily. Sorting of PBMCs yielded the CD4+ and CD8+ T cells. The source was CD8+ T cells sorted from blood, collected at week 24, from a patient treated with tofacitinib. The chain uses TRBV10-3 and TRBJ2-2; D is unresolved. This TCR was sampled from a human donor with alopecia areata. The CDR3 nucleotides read TGTGCCATCAGCGATATCACCCGAACGAACACCGGGGAGCTGTTTTTT. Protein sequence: CAISDITRTNTGELFF.